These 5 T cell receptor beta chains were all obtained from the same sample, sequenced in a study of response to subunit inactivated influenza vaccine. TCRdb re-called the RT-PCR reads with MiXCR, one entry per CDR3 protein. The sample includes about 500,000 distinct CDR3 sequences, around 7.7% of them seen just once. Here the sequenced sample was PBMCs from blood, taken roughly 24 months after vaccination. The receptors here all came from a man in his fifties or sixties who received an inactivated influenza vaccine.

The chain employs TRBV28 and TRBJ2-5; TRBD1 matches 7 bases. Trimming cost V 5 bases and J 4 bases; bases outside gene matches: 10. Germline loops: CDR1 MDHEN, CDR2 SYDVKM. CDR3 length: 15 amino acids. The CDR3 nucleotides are TGTGCCAGCAGTCCCCCCAGGGGGTATGGAGAGACCCAGTACTTC. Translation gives CASSPPRGYGETQYF.

Written as DNA, the CDR3 is TGCAGTGCTAGAGATTACGGATCCTATGGCTACACCTTC. Amino acid sequence: CSARDYGSYGYTF. The rearrangement joins TRBV20-1 to TRBJ1-2; unclear D gene. Germline V gene sequence: CDR1 DFQATT, CDR2 SNEGSKA (reference sequence). Trimming cost V 0 bases and J 4 bases, with 9 bases left between them. This CDR3 has 13 residues.

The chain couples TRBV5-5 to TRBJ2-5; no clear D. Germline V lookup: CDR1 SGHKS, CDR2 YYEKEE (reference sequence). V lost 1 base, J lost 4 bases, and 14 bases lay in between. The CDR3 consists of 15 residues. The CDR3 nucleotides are TGTGCCAGCAGCTTGCTAGATCCTGATGGAGAGACCCAGTACTTC. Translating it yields CASSLLDPDGETQYF.

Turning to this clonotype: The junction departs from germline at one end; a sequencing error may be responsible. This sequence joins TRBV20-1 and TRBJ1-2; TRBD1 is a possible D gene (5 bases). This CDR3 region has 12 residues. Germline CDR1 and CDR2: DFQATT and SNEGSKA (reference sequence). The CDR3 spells CIRGGEDYGYTF. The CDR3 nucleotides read TGCATTAGGGGAGGCGAAGACTATGGCTACACTTTC.

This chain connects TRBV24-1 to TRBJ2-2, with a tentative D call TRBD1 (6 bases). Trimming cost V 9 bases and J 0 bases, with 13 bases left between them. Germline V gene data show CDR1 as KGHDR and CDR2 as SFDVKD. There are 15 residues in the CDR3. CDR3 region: CATRDRSANTGELFF. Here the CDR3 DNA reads TGTGCCACCCGAGACAGGTCCGCGAACACCGGGGAGCTGTTTTTT.